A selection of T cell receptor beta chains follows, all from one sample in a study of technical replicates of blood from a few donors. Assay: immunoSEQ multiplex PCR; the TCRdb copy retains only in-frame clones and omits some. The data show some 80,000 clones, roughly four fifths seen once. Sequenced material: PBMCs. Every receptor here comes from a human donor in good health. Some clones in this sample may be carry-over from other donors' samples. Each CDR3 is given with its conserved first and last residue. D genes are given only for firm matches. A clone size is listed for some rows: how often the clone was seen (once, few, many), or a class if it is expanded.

cdr3_nt: TGTGCCAGCAGCTTGGCGGGTGCGGGGACCCAAGAGACCCAGTACTTC
cdr3_aa: CASSLAGAGTQETQYF
j_call: TRBJ2-5
clone_size: NA
d_call: NA
v_call: TRBV5-6

cdr3_nt: TGTGCCAGCAGTTTATATGCAGGGCCCAATCAGCCCCAGCATTTT
cdr3_aa: CASSLYAGPNQPQHF
j_call: TRBJ1-5
clone_size: NA
d_call: NA
v_call: TRBV27

cdr3_nt: TGTGCCAGCTCACCAGAGGCTAGCAATCAGCCCCAGCATTTT
cdr3_aa: CASSPEASNQPQHF
j_call: TRBJ1-5
clone_size: NA
d_call: NA
v_call: TRBV18

cdr3_nt: TGTGCCAGCAGCCCCGGGACTAGCAATAGCATTCAGTACTTC
cdr3_aa: CASSPGTSNSIQYF
j_call: TRBJ2-4
clone_size: NA
d_call: TRBD2
v_call: TRBV7-2

cdr3_nt: TGTGCCACGGACAGGGGGTACGAGCAGTACTTC
cdr3_aa: CATDRGYEQYF
j_call: TRBJ2-7
clone_size: NA
d_call: TRBD1
v_call: TRBV30

cdr3_nt: TGTGCCAGCAGTGAATCGGGGGGCGCGAGGTATGGCTACACCTTC
cdr3_aa: CASSESGGARYGYTF
j_call: TRBJ1-2
clone_size: NA
d_call: NA
v_call: TRBV2

cdr3_nt: TGTGCCAGCACCTACGGGACTAGCGGTTCCTACGAGCAGTACTTC
cdr3_aa: CASTYGTSGSYEQYF
j_call: TRBJ2-7
clone_size: NA
d_call: TRBD2
v_call: TRBV2

cdr3_nt: TGTGCCAGCAGCAAACTAAGCACAGATACGCAGTATTTT
cdr3_aa: CASSKLSTDTQYF
j_call: TRBJ2-3
clone_size: NA
d_call: NA
v_call: TRBV13

cdr3_nt: TGTGCCTGGGCCCCCGGACAGGCGTCGACAGATACGCAGTATTTT
cdr3_aa: CAWAPGQASTDTQYF
j_call: TRBJ2-3
clone_size: NA
d_call: TRBD1
v_call: TRBV30

cdr3_nt: TGTGCCAGTAGTATCGGGGGGCACACTTCCTACGAGCAGTACTTC
cdr3_aa: CASSIGGHTSYEQYF
j_call: TRBJ2-7
clone_size: NA
d_call: NA
v_call: TRBV19

cdr3_nt: TGTGCCAGCAGTGAAGGGGTTTCGGGAAACACCATATATTTT
cdr3_aa: CASSEGVSGNTIYF
j_call: TRBJ1-3
clone_size: NA
d_call: NA
v_call: TRBV6-4

cdr3_nt: TGTGCCTGGATTCAGGGGGCGCAGATTGAAGCTTTCTTT
cdr3_aa: CAWIQGAQIEAFF
j_call: TRBJ1-1
clone_size: NA
d_call: TRBD1
v_call: TRBV30

cdr3_nt: TGTGCCAGTAGTATAGAAGGCAGGGGAGACTATGGCTACACCTTC
cdr3_aa: CASSIEGRGDYGYTF
j_call: TRBJ1-2
clone_size: NA
d_call: NA
v_call: TRBV19

cdr3_nt: TGTGCCAGCAGCAAAGAAGTACGGCAGGCCACAACTAATGAAAAACTGTTTTTT
cdr3_aa: CASSKEVRQATTNEKLFF
j_call: TRBJ1-4
clone_size: NA
d_call: NA
v_call: TRBV21-1

cdr3_nt: TGTGCCGGCAGACGGGACAGGCACGGCTATGGCTACACCTTC
cdr3_aa: CAGRRDRHGYGYTF
j_call: TRBJ1-2
clone_size: NA
d_call: TRBD1
v_call: TRBV6-6

cdr3_nt: TGTGCCAGCAGTGATAAGAGGTTTAGCAATCAGCCCCAGCATTTT
cdr3_aa: CASSDKRFSNQPQHF
j_call: TRBJ1-5
clone_size: few
d_call: NA
v_call: TRBV2

cdr3_nt: TGTGCCAGCAGCCCGGGCACTAGGGATGGCTACACCTTC
cdr3_aa: CASSPGTRDGYTF
j_call: TRBJ1-2
clone_size: NA
d_call: NA
v_call: TRBV2

cdr3_nt: TGCGCCAGCAGCCAAGACGGGGGGGATCCCTACGAGCAGTACTTC
cdr3_aa: CASSQDGGDPYEQYF
j_call: TRBJ2-7
clone_size: NA
d_call: TRBD2
v_call: TRBV4-3

cdr3_nt: TGCAGTGCTAGCGGGTACAATGAGCAGTTCTTC
cdr3_aa: CSASGYNEQFF
j_call: TRBJ2-1
clone_size: NA
d_call: NA
v_call: TRBV20-1

cdr3_nt: TGTGCCAGCAGACGACAAAACAGGGATGGTAATTCACCCCTCCACTTT
cdr3_aa: CASRRQNRDGNSPLHF
j_call: TRBJ1-6
clone_size: NA
d_call: NA
v_call: TRBV6-4

cdr3_nt: TGTGCCAGCAGCTTAGTCCCTAGCGGCTCCTACAATGAGCAGTTCTTC
cdr3_aa: CASSLVPSGSYNEQFF
j_call: TRBJ2-1
clone_size: NA
d_call: TRBD2
v_call: TRBV7-6

cdr3_nt: TGTGCCAGCAGCCAAGATAGGGAGACGCTTTATGGCTACACCTTC
cdr3_aa: CASSQDRETLYGYTF
j_call: TRBJ1-2
clone_size: NA
d_call: NA
v_call: TRBV4-2

cdr3_nt: TGTGCCAGCAGCCGGGACAGGGGGATCGAAAAACTGTTTTTT
cdr3_aa: CASSRDRGIEKLFF
j_call: TRBJ1-4
clone_size: NA
d_call: TRBD1
v_call: TRBV7-9

cdr3_nt: TGTGCCAGCAGCTTGGCCGGGGGACGGACTGAAGCTTTCTTT
cdr3_aa: CASSLAGGRTEAFF
j_call: TRBJ1-1
clone_size: NA
d_call: NA
v_call: TRBV5-6

cdr3_nt: TGTGCCAGCAGCTCTCGGACAGGGGACTATGGCTACACCTTC
cdr3_aa: CASSSRTGDYGYTF
j_call: TRBJ1-2
clone_size: NA
d_call: TRBD1
v_call: TRBV7-9

cdr3_nt: TGTGCCAGCAGCCAAGGAGACGCGACTAGCGGGAGGGTTGGAGAGACCCAGTACTTC
cdr3_aa: CASSQGDATSGRVGETQYF
j_call: TRBJ2-5
clone_size: few
d_call: TRBD2
v_call: TRBV4-2

cdr3_nt: TGTGCCAGCTCACAACAGGGGAGTAGTGAAGCTTTCTTT
cdr3_aa: CASSQQGSSEAFF
j_call: TRBJ1-1
clone_size: few
d_call: TRBD1
v_call: TRBV18

cdr3_nt: TGCGCCAGCAGCCACCTTAGCGGGGGGAGCTACAATGAGCAGTTCTTC
cdr3_aa: CASSHLSGGSYNEQFF
j_call: TRBJ2-1
clone_size: once
d_call: TRBD2
v_call: TRBV4-1

cdr3_nt: TGCGCCAGCCGGACTAGCGGGGACTCCTACGAGCAGTACTTC
cdr3_aa: CASRTSGDSYEQYF
j_call: TRBJ2-7
clone_size: NA
d_call: TRBD2
v_call: TRBV5-1

cdr3_nt: TGTGCCACCAGCAGAGGAGGAGGCTCGGGCACTGAAGCTTTCTTT
cdr3_aa: CATSRGGGSGTEAFF
j_call: TRBJ1-1
clone_size: NA
d_call: NA
v_call: TRBV15

cdr3_nt: TGTGCCACCACCCCGGGACTAGCGGGGTACAATGAGCAGTTCTTC
cdr3_aa: CATTPGLAGYNEQFF
j_call: TRBJ2-1
clone_size: NA
d_call: TRBD2
v_call: TRBV6-1

cdr3_nt: TGTGCCAGCAGCCCCCAGGGGGGACCGAAGACCCAGTACTTC
cdr3_aa: CASSPQGGPKTQYF
j_call: TRBJ2-5
clone_size: NA
d_call: NA
v_call: TRBV7-9

cdr3_nt: TGTGCCTGGAGTGTAACCTCCTACGAGCAGTACTTC
cdr3_aa: CAWSVTSYEQYF
j_call: TRBJ2-7
clone_size: NA
d_call: NA
v_call: TRBV30

cdr3_nt: TGTGCCAGCAGCTCGGGCCCAACTAGCGGGAGCAGCTCAGATACGCAGTATTTT
cdr3_aa: CASSSGPTSGSSSDTQYF
j_call: TRBJ2-3
clone_size: NA
d_call: TRBD2
v_call: TRBV7-9

cdr3_nt: TGTGCCAGCAGCTTAGTTGGGCAGGGCTATGGCTACACCTTC
cdr3_aa: CASSLVGQGYGYTF
j_call: TRBJ1-2
clone_size: NA
d_call: NA
v_call: TRBV11-2

cdr3_nt: TGTGCCAGCAGTGCGTCCATGGGAGGCCTATACGAGCAGTACTTC
cdr3_aa: CASSASMGGLYEQYF
j_call: TRBJ2-7
clone_size: NA
d_call: NA
v_call: TRBV25-1

cdr3_nt: TGCGCCAGCAGCCAAGATTCCGGGATTAATGAAAAACTGTTTTTT
cdr3_aa: CASSQDSGINEKLFF
j_call: TRBJ1-4
clone_size: NA
d_call: NA
v_call: TRBV4-3

cdr3_nt: TGTGCCAGCAGCCAAGGGCTAGCGGGGGAAGGGCAGCTGTTTTTT
cdr3_aa: CASSQGLAGEGQLFF
j_call: TRBJ2-2
clone_size: few
d_call: TRBD2
v_call: TRBV4-2

cdr3_nt: TGCGCCAGCAGTCGTGGGGCTGAGAACACTGAAGCTTTCTTT
cdr3_aa: CASSRGAENTEAFF
j_call: TRBJ1-1
clone_size: NA
d_call: NA
v_call: TRBV5-1

cdr3_nt: TGCGCCAGCAGTTTAAGGACGGACTTAAATGAGCAGTTCTTC
cdr3_aa: CASSLRTDLNEQFF
j_call: TRBJ2-1
clone_size: NA
d_call: NA
v_call: TRBV5-1

cdr3_nt: TGCGCCAGCAGCCAAGAATACCTCCGACAAAATTCACCCCTCCACTTT
cdr3_aa: CASSQEYLRQNSPLHF
j_call: TRBJ1-6
clone_size: NA
d_call: NA
v_call: TRBV4-3

cdr3_nt: TGTGCCACCAGCAGGGGACATGGCTTCTACGAGCAGTACTTC
cdr3_aa: CATSRGHGFYEQYF
j_call: TRBJ2-7
clone_size: NA
d_call: NA
v_call: TRBV15

cdr3_nt: TGTGCCAGCAGCCCGCTGACAGGGGGCCAAGAGACCCAGTACTTC
cdr3_aa: CASSPLTGGQETQYF
j_call: TRBJ2-5
clone_size: NA
d_call: TRBD1
v_call: TRBV7-9

cdr3_nt: TGTGCCAGCTCGGACAGGCCGAACACTGAAGCTTTCTTT
cdr3_aa: CASSDRPNTEAFF
j_call: TRBJ1-1
clone_size: NA
d_call: TRBD1
v_call: TRBV18

cdr3_nt: TGTGCCTGGAGTGGGACAGTCAATGGCTACACCTTC
cdr3_aa: CAWSGTVNGYTF
j_call: TRBJ1-2
clone_size: few
d_call: NA
v_call: TRBV30

cdr3_nt: TGTGCCAGCAGCTTAGCCCTCTATAATTCACCCCTCCACTTT
cdr3_aa: CASSLALYNSPLHF
j_call: TRBJ1-6
clone_size: NA
d_call: NA
v_call: TRBV11-1